These 10 T cell receptor beta chains were all obtained from the same sample, sequenced in a study of OX40 agonist ivuxolimab in advanced cancers. Profiling relied on immunoSEQ multiplex PCR, and the TCRdb table lists in-frame clones only, not all of them. The table has about 79,000 clones, 90% to 95% seen once. Sequencing was performed on CD4+ or CD8+ T cells sorted from blood, taken in a trial of the OX40 agonist ivuxolimab. The receptors were sampled from an adult with an advanced solid tumor such as melanoma, head and neck, liver or kidney cancer.

The chain joins TRBV4-1 to TRBJ1-4, with D uncertain. In germline, CDR1 is MGHRA, CDR2 YSYEKL. Trimming took 0 bases from V and 6 from J, leaving 20 bases between them. This CDR3 has 18 amino acids. The CDR3 bases are TGCGCCAGCAGCCAAGAGGATGCGTTGTGGGAGCGGGATGAAAAACTGTTTTTT. As protein: CASSQEDALWERDEKLFF.

The chain is built from TRBV27 and TRBJ1-1; a weak D match, TRBD1 (5 bases). Trimming pared 3 bases from V and 8 bases from J, leaving 10 bases between. This CDR3 spans 12 amino acids. Germline V gene data show CDR1 as MNHEY and CDR2 as SMNVEV (reference sequence). CDR3 in amino acids: CASSLSSGEAFF. The CDR3 nucleotides read TGTGCCAGCAGTTTGTCCTCAGGGGAAGCTTTCTTT.

The chain is built from TRBV27 and TRBJ2-3; unclear D gene. V lost 3 bases to trimming and J lost 0 bases, with 10 bases between them. The germline gives CDR1 MNHEY, CDR2 SMNVEV (reference sequence). The CDR3 runs to 15 residues. CDR3 sequence (DNA): TGTGCCAGCAGTTTTTTTGGTAGTAGCACAGATACGCAGTATTTT. It codes for CASSFFGSSTDTQYF.

The J gene is TRBJ1-5, the V gene TRBV6-1; 10 bases align to TRBD1. V was pared by 8 bases and J by 7 bases, with 8 bases of the junction left unmatched. The length of the CDR3 is 14 residues. Germline lookup yields CDR1 MNHNS and CDR2 SASEGT. CDR3 DNA: TGTGCCAGCGGACAGGGACAGGGGAGGCAGCCCCAGCATTTT. Residues: CASGQGQGRQPQHF.

The count of this clone is one. The chain carries TRBV6-5 and TRBJ2-3; 7 bases line up with TRBD2. Germline V CDR1 and CDR2: MNHEY, SVGAGI. CDR3 size: 14 residues. V gave up 4 bases and J gave up 6 bases; unmatched junction bases: 7. The CDR3 here is CASSSGGLSDTQYF. CDR3 DNA: TGTGCCAGCAGTTCCGGGGGGTTATCCGATACGCAGTATTTT.

The chain joins TRBV6-4 to TRBJ2-1; TRBD2 matches 7 bases. Germline loops: CDR1 MRHNA, CDR2 SNTAGT. The CDR3 is made up of 15 amino acids. The J segment lost 6 bases and the V segment lost 1 base, leaving 6 bases of the junction unmatched. This CDR3 is CASSDLAGASNEQFF. CDR3 nucleotides: TGTGCCAGCAGTGACTTGGCGGGAGCATCCAATGAGCAGTTCTTC.

The chain joins TRBV16 to TRBJ2-7; 11 nucleotides match TRBD1. The CDR3 length is 16 residues. Germline CDR1 is KGHSY and CDR2 is FQNENV. Trimming removed 2 bases from V and 3 bases from J; junction bases left unmatched: 6. This chain's CDR3 is CASSQPRTGGSYEQYF. CDR3 in DNA: TGTGCCAGCAGCCAACCCCGGACAGGGGGCAGCTACGAGCAGTACTTC.

V is TRBV28 and J is TRBJ1-5; a weak D match, TRBD1 (5 bases). This CDR3 has 18 residues. Looked up from germline, CDR1 is MDHEN and CDR2 is SYDVKM. Trimming cost V 8 bases and J 0 bases, with 23 bases left between them. The CDR3 loop reads CASSNPGGTGYSNQPQHF. The CDR3 nucleotides are TGTGCCAGCTCAAACCCGGGGGGGACGGGGTATAGCAATCAGCCCCAGCATTTT.

J is TRBJ2-3 and V is TRBV7-9; 10 nucleotides agree with TRBD2. Germline V gene data show CDR1 as SEHNR and CDR2 as FQNEAQ (reference sequence). This CDR3 has 14 amino acids. V was pared by 3 bases and J by 6 bases, with 3 bases of the junction left unmatched. Here the CDR3 DNA reads TGTGCCAGCAGCTTGCTAGCGGGGGCCGATACGCAGTATTTT. Translation: CASSLLAGADTQYF.

The rearrangement joins TRBV28 to TRBJ1-5; D not certain. V was shortened by 9 bases and J by 0 bases, with 12 bases between the two germline ends. The CDR3 runs 14 residues. CDR1 MDHEN and CDR2 SYDVKM come from the germline V gene. This CDR3 is CASRTLYSNQPQHF. In DNA form, the CDR3 reads TGTGCCAGTCGTACCTTGTATAGCAATCAGCCCCAGCATTTT.